Below, 13 T cell receptor beta chains from the same sample are listed, as sequenced in a study of STAT3 mutations in large granular lymphocyte leukemia. Study-level findings and limits: In T-cell large granular lymphocyte leukemia, about half of patients showed multiple immunodominant subclonotypes.

These receptors have no identified antigens. Repertoires were generated with immunoSEQ multiplex PCR, while TCRdb's copy carries only in-frame clones and drops some. The table has 9,500 to 13,000 clones, 88% seen once. Sequencing was carried out using peripheral blood mononuclear cells. The receptors were sampled from a man aged 55 to 70 with T-cell large granular lymphocyte leukemia. Some clones in this sample may be carry-over from other donors' samples.

The chain combines TRBV5-1 with TRBJ1-1; D remains unclear. This CDR3 spans 14 amino acids. Germline loops: CDR1 SGHRS, CDR2 YFSETQ. Trimming shortened V by 6 bases and J by 1 base, and 13 bases separated the two germline ends. The CDR3 here is CASTEDGSNTEAFF. CDR3 nucleotide sequence: TGCGCCAGCACCGAGGACGGTTCGAACACTGAAGCTTTCTTT.

This chain links TRBV2 with TRBJ2-5, with a tentative D call TRBD2 (6 bases). CDR1 is SNHLY and CDR2 is FYNNEI in the germline V gene. Deletions cut 7 bases from V and 4 bases from J, with 10 bases between. The CDR3 extends over 12 amino acids. Here the CDR3 reads CASTTAGETQYF. The CDR3 DNA reads TGTGCCAGCACGACAGCGGGAGAGACCCAGTACTTC.

The V call is TRBV29-1, the J call TRBJ2-3; the match to TRBD2 covers 7 bases. J was trimmed by 3 bases and V by 3 bases; bases with no gene match: 3. CDR3 length: 13 residues. Germline values: CDR1 SQVTM, CDR2 ANQGSEA. The CDR3 loop is CSVEASGTDTQYF. Written as DNA, the CDR3 is TGCAGCGTTGAGGCTAGCGGAACAGATACGCAGTATTTT.

The rearrangement uses TRBV4-1 and TRBJ2-7; D possibly corresponds to TRBD2 (6 bases). Trimming pared 3 bases from V and 4 bases from J, leaving 19 bases between. The CDR3 length is 16 residues. Germline V gives CDR1 MGHRA, CDR2 YSYEKL. The CDR3 DNA sequence: TGCGCCAGCAGCCAGGGGGAGGCAGGGAGTGGTTACGAGCAGTACTTC. Translated, it gives CASSQGEAGSGYEQYF.

The chain recombines TRBV2 with TRBJ2-5; D gene unclear. CDR1 is SNHLY and CDR2 is FYNNEI in the germline V gene. Trimming pared 7 bases from V and 1 base from J, leaving 4 bases between. The CDR3 contains 11 residues. The CDR3 DNA sequence: TGTGCCAGCAAGTTCCAAGAGACCCAGTACTTC. It yields the protein CASKFQETQYF.

The chain's CDR3 is CASSYTGPPGTDTQYF. The CDR3 bases are TGTGCCAGCAGCTACACCGGGCCCCCGGGCACAGATACGCAGTATTTT. This sequence joins TRBV7-2 and TRBJ2-3; D is unclear. Trimming took off 4 bases at V and 1 base at J, with 15 bases between the two ends. The CDR3 length is 16 residues. CDR1 and CDR2 (germline): SGHTA, FQGNSA.

V and J are TRBV7-2 and TRBJ2-3; D gene uncertain. V lost 5 bases and J lost 5, with 11 bases in between. The CDR3 totals 13 residues. Germline CDR1 and CDR2: SGHTA and FQGNSA. CDR3 amino acids: CASSPPTQDTQYF. In nucleotides, the CDR3 is TGTGCCAGCAGCCCCCCGACCCAAGATACGCAGTATTTT.

The V and J genes are TRBV29-1 and TRBJ2-3; the D is unclear. The CDR3 totals 13 residues. V was trimmed by 3 bases and J by 4 bases, leaving 11 bases between them. Germline V lookup: CDR1 SQVTM, CDR2 ANQGSEA. The CDR3 loop reads CSVEMTRADTQYF. The DNA of the CDR3 is TGCAGCGTTGAGATGACCCGGGCAGATACGCAGTATTTT.

As regards this clone: A junction boundary mismatches the germline segment, possibly from a read error. The rearrangement links TRBV7-2 to TRBJ2-3, with 9 bases identical to TRBD1. The CDR3 runs 12 residues. Germline lookup yields CDR1 SGHTA and CDR2 FQGNSA. The CDR3: CASSSPGTGKHF. CDR3 coding DNA: TGTGCCAGCAGCTCCCCCGGGACAGGGAAACATTTT.

V is TRBV29-1 and J is TRBJ2-1; 7 bases map to TRBD1. The ends lost 8 bases at V and 9 bases at J; junction bases unmatched: 13. The CDR3 spans 13 residues. Germline assignment: CDR1 SQVTM and CDR2 ANQGSEA. DNA for the CDR3: TGCAGCTCCCGTGGACAGGTTGGGGTTGAGCAGTTCTTC. Protein sequence: CSSRGQVGVEQFF.

CDR3 nucleotides: TGTGCCAGTAGAGCCGGGGGACAACTACCCACCGGGGAGCTGTTTTTT. Its translation: CASRAGGQLPTGELFF. The rearrangement uses TRBV19 and TRBJ2-2; D might be TRBD1 or TRBD2, each matching 6 bases. With 6 bases removed from V and 4 bases from J, the gap between germline ends came to 18 bases. Germline values: CDR1 LNHDA, CDR2 SQIVND (reference sequence). The CDR3 contains 16 residues.

V gene TRBV7-2 combines with J gene TRBJ2-7; D may match TRBD1 or TRBD2 (7 bases each). V was trimmed by 5 bases and J by 11 bases, leaving 16 bases between them. The CDR3 runs to 12 residues. Germline V gene data show CDR1 as SGHTA and CDR2 as FQGNSA. The DNA for the CDR3 is TGTGCCAGCAGCGAGAGACAGGGAGGGAAGTACTTC. Encoded protein: CASSERQGGKYF.

The gene calls are TRBV27 and TRBJ1-1, with D possibly matching TRBD1 (6 bases). V lost 2 bases and J 3 bases, leaving 16 bases between the germline ends. This CDR3 is 16 amino acids long. Germline V CDR1 and CDR2: MNHEY, SMNVEV (reference sequence). CDR3 sequence reads: CASSLLQPQGYTEAFF. In DNA, the CDR3 is TGTGCCAGCAGTTTACTCCAACCCCAGGGGTACACTGAAGCTTTCTTT.